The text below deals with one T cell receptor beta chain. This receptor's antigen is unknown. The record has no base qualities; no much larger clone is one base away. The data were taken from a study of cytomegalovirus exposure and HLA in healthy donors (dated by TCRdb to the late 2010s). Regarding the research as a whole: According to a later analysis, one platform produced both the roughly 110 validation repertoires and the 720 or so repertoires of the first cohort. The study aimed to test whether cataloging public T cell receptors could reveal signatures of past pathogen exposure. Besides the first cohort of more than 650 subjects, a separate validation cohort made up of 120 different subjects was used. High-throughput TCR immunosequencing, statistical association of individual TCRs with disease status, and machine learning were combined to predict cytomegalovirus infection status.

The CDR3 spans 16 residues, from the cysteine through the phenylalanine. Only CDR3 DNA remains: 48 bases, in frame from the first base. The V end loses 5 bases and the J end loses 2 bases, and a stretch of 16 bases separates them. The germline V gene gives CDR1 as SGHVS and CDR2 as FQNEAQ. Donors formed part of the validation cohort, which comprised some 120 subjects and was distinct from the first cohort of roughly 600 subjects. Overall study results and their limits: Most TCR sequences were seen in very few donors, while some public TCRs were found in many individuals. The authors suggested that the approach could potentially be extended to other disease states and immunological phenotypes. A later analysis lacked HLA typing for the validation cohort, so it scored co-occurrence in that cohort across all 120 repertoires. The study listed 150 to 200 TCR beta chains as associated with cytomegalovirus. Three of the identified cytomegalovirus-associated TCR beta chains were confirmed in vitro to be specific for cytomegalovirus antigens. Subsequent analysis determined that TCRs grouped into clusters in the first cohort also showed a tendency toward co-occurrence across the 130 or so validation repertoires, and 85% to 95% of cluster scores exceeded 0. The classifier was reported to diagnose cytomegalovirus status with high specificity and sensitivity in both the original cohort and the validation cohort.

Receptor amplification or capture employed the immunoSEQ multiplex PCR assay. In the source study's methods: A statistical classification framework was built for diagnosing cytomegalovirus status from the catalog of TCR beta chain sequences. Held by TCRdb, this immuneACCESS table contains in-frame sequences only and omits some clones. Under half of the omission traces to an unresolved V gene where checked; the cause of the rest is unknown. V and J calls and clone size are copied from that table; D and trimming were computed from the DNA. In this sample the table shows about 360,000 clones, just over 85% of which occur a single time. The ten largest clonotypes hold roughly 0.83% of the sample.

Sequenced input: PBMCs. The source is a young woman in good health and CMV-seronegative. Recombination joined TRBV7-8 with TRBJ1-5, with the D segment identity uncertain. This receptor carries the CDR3 CASSPTSGIGNQPQHF. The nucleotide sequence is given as TGTGCCAGCAGCCCAACGAGCGGAATTGGCAATCAGCCCCAGCATTTT.